The T cell receptor (beta chain) under discussion was sequenced for a study of blood T cell repertoires in COVID-19. The assay was immunoSEQ multiplex PCR, and TCRdb's table has in-frame clones only and misses some. Of over 250,000 clones listed, 87% are singletons. The CDR3 length is 16 residues. V lost 1 base and J lost 2; bases outside the gene matches: 8. Germline V gives CDR1 SGHNT, CDR2 YENEEA. Material for sequencing was PBMCs or T cells enriched from blood (not recorded which). V gene TRBV11-3 combines with J gene TRBJ2-7; TRBD1 matches at 7 bases. The source is a woman aged 18-35 years who had recovered from COVID-19. This CDR3 reads CASSLVPAGTAYEQYF. The CDR3 DNA reads as TGTGCCAGCAGCTTAGTTCCGGCAGGGACAGCCTACGAGCAGTACTTC.